The rows below give T cell receptor beta chains drawn from one sample of a study of memory CD4+ T cells and cytomegalovirus serostatus. Measured with immunoSEQ multiplex PCR; TCRdb has only the in-frame clones, and not every one. Among 50,000 to 60,000 clones listed, over 65% were seen once. Input material: memory CD4+ T cells from blood. Source of these receptors: an adult in good health and CMV-seronegative. CDR3s include the opening cysteine and the closing phenylalanine or tryptophan. Fields, in order: D gene, clone size, J gene, V gene, CDR3 protein, CDR3 DNA. A D gene is named only where the DNA matches it firmly. Some rows have no size entry. The others give once, few or many, or a class for an expanded clone.

TRBD1	.	TRBJ2-2	TRBV5-8	CASSARRQGAGELFF	TGTGCCAGCAGCGCACGTAGACAGGGGGCCGGGGAGCTGTTTTTT
.	.	TRBJ2-2	TRBV6-5	CASRLRQGNTGELFF	TGTGCCAGCAGACTTCGGCAGGGGAACACCGGGGAGCTGTTTTTT
.	.	TRBJ1-5	TRBV18	CASSPNSYSNQPQHF	TGTGCCAGCTCACCAAACAGTTATAGCAATCAGCCCCAGCATTTT
TRBD1	.	TRBJ1-1	TRBV29-1	CSVVNRGKDTEAFF	TGCAGCGTGGTCAACAGGGGAAAGGACACTGAAGCTTTCTTT
.	.	TRBJ2-7	TRBV6-6	CASSQGQLQNYEQYF	TGTGCCAGCAGTCAAGGACAGTTACAGAACTACGAGCAGTACTTC
TRBD1	.	TRBJ1-5	TRBV18	CASSRRDRISRSNQPQHF	TGTGCCAGCTCACGACGGGACAGGATATCAAGGAGCAATCAGCCCCAGCATTTT
.	.	TRBJ2-7	TRBV18	CASSQGNEQYF	TGTGCCAGCTCACAAGGGAACGAGCAGTACTTC
.	.	TRBJ2-3	TRBV7-6	CASSSGPGSDTQYF	TGTGCCAGCAGCTCCGGACCCGGGTCAGATACGCAGTATTTT
TRBD2	.	TRBJ2-5	TRBV9	CASSPSHRGVETQYF	TGTGCCAGCAGCCCCTCCCATCGGGGGGTAGAGACCCAGTACTTC
TRBD1	once	TRBJ2-7	TRBV2	CASSRTRTGINEQYF	TGTGCCAGCTCACGAACGAGGACAGGGATTAACGAGCAGTACTTC
.	.	TRBJ2-2	TRBV19	CASSIQTGRPGELFF	TGTGCCAGTAGTATTCAGACAGGGAGGCCGGGGGAGCTGTTTTTT
.	once	TRBJ1-4	TRBV19	CASSTRMGIGEKLFF	TGTGCCAGTAGTACCCGGATGGGGATCGGCGAAAAACTGTTTTTT
.	.	TRBJ2-7	TRBV28	CASSQGGAASYEQYF	TGTGCCAGCAGCCAAGGGGGGGCTGCCTCCTACGAGCAGTACTTC
TRBD1	once	TRBJ1-2	TRBV5-4	CASSPGQGRDGYTF	TGTGCCAGCAGCCCCGGACAGGGGCGGGATGGCTACACCTTC
.	.	TRBJ2-7	TRBV19	CASSTDLSSYEQYF	TGTGCCAGTAGTACAGACCTCTCTAGTTACGAGCAGTACTTC
.	.	TRBJ2-2	TRBV6-5	CASSYSRGDTGELFF	TGTGCCAGCAGTTACTCGAGGGGGGACACCGGGGAGCTGTTTTTT
TRBD1	.	TRBJ1-1	TRBV2	CASSGPGTGTGGTEAFF	TGTGCCAGCAGTGGGCCTGGGACAGGGACGGGTGGAACTGAAGCTTTCTTT
.	few	TRBJ1-2	TRBV9	CASSADVGNYGYTF	TGTGCCAGCAGCGCGGACGTCGGGAACTATGGCTACACCTTC
.	.	TRBJ2-7	TRBV11-2	CASRRTARRGEQYF	TGTGCCAGCAGACGGACGGCGCGTAGGGGAGAGCAGTACTTC
.	.	TRBJ1-2	TRBV4-1	CASSQGVGRARGYTF	TGCGCCAGCAGCCAAGGAGTCGGGAGGGCGCGCGGCTACACCTTC
TRBD1	.	TRBJ1-4	TRBV11-2	CASSSIRGRDEKLFF	TGTGCCAGCAGCTCGATCAGGGGGCGGGATGAAAAACTGTTTTTT
.	.	TRBJ1-1	TRBV7-3	CASSLVRNTEAFF	TGTGCCAGCAGCTTGGTGAGGAACACTGAAGCTTTCTTT
TRBD2	.	TRBJ2-5	TRBV5-6	CASSLGLAGQETQYF	TGTGCCAGCAGCTTGGGGCTAGCGGGGCAAGAGACCCAGTACTTC
.	.	TRBJ1-5	TRBV5-6	CASSNQQGNQPQHF	TGTGCCAGCAGCAACCAACAAGGCAATCAGCCCCAGCATTTT
.	.	TRBJ1-2	TRBV19	CASSIYDPNYGYTF	TGTGCCAGTAGTATCTACGATCCTAACTATGGCTACACCTTC
TRBD1	.	TRBJ2-6	TRBV11-2	CASSIRTGAPPGANVLTF	TGTGCCAGCAGCATCAGGACAGGGGCCCCCCCTGGGGCCAACGTCCTGACTTTC
.	.	TRBJ2-5	TRBV14	CASSPPSRQGGFGETQYF	TGTGCCAGCAGCCCCCCGTCGAGGCAGGGAGGATTTGGAGAGACCCAGTACTTC
.	.	TRBJ2-3	TRBV7-2	CASSRGPSTDTQYF	TGTGCCAGCAGCCGAGGACCCTCCACAGATACGCAGTATTTT
.	.	TRBJ2-2	TRBV18	CASSERAGATGELFF	TGTGCCAGCTCCGAGAGGGCAGGGGCCACCGGGGAGCTGTTTTTT
.	.	TRBJ1-1	TRBV19	CASSIAPDTEAFF	TGTGCCAGTAGTATTGCTCCGGACACTGAAGCTTTCTTT
TRBD1	few	TRBJ1-2	TRBV7-9	CASSTGELGGYTF	TGTGCCAGCAGCACAGGGGAGCTGGGTGGCTACACCTTC
.	.	TRBJ2-3	TRBV19	CASSRADTDTQYF	TGTGCCAGTAGCCGAGCGGATACAGATACGCAGTATTTT
.	.	TRBJ2-2	TRBV5-1	CASRRGNVGVDTGELFF	TGCGCCAGCAGGCGAGGTAATGTCGGCGTTGACACCGGGGAGCTGTTTTTT
.	.	TRBJ2-5	TRBV5-5	CASSRLGGETQYF	TGTGCCAGCAGTCGACTAGGGGGGGAGACCCAGTACTTC
TRBD1	once	TRBJ1-2	TRBV7-3	CASSPGTGEGYTF	TGTGCCAGCAGCCCGGGGACAGGGGAGGGCTACACCTTC
.	.	TRBJ1-5	TRBV6-1	CASSGTGIEPQHF	TGTGCCAGCAGTGGGACTGGAATCGAGCCCCAGCATTTT
.	.	TRBJ1-2	TRBV6-9	CASSSIAPKNYGYTF	TGTGCCAGCAGTTCGATAGCGCCAAAAAACTATGGCTACACCTTC
.	.	TRBJ1-5	TRBV6-5	CASSYSSGQPQHF	TGTGCCAGCAGTTACTCGAGCGGTCAGCCCCAGCATTTT
TRBD2	.	TRBJ2-3	TRBV5-4	CASSPSLAGFTDTQYF	TGTGCCAGCAGCCCCTCGCTAGCGGGGTTCACAGATACGCAGTATTTT
.	.	TRBJ2-3	TRBV5-1	CASSLDGGSTDTQYF	TGCGCCAGCAGCTTGGACGGGGGTAGCACAGATACGCAGTATTTT
TRBD1	.	TRBJ1-2	TRBV6-1	CASSESGGLGKATNYGYTF	TGTGCCAGCAGTGAATCAGGGGGCCTTGGGAAGGCCACTAACTATGGCTACACCTTC
.	.	TRBJ1-1	TRBV5-1	CASSLAGSHTEAFF	TGCGCCAGCAGCTTGGCCGGCAGCCACACTGAAGCTTTCTTT
TRBD1	.	TRBJ1-1	TRBV6-5	CASSRQGASTEAFF	TGTGCCAGCAGTCGGCAGGGGGCTAGCACTGAAGCTTTCTTT
.	.	TRBJ2-5	TRBV5-1	CASSPIGKETQYF	TGCGCCAGCAGCCCGATAGGAAAAGAGACCCAGTACTTC
TRBD2	.	TRBJ2-2	TRBV5-4	CASSPGTSGVPGELFF	TGTGCCAGCAGCCCTGGGACTAGCGGGGTCCCCGGGGAGCTGTTTTTT
TRBD1	.	TRBJ1-2	TRBV5-6	CASSQGPRDSYGYTF	TGTGCCAGCAGCCAGGGGCCTCGGGACAGCTATGGCTACACCTTC
TRBD1	.	TRBJ1-6	TRBV11-1	CASSQTGLNSPLHF	TGTGCCAGCAGCCAGACAGGGCTGAATTCACCCCTCCACTTT